A selection of T cell receptor beta chains follows, all from one sample in a study of glioma-infiltrating T cells. From the multiplex PCR reads, TCRdb called clonotypes with MiXCR, one entry per CDR3 protein. The sample has about 380,000 distinct CDR3 sequences; approximately 42% are singletons. Specimen: glioma tissue, nonneoplastic brain tissue, or PBMCs (not recorded which). These receptors were taken from a human donor with low-grade glioma or glioblastoma, undergoing nonglioma brain surgery, or in good health (not recorded which). CDR3s include the opening cysteine and the closing phenylalanine or tryptophan. Each record gives: J gene, D gene, clone size, V gene, CDR3 DNA, CDR3 protein. A D gene is named only where the DNA matches it firmly. Size tells how often a clone was seen (once, few, many) or the class of an expanded clone, and some rows leave it out.

j_call: TRBJ2-5
d_call: .
clone_size: once
v_call: TRBV12-3/TRBV12-4
cdr3_nt: TGCGCCAGCAGCCAAGTGTACAGGGAAGACGAGACCCGGTACTTC
cdr3_aa: CASSQVYREDETRYF

j_call: TRBJ2-3
d_call: TRBD2
clone_size: few
v_call: TRBV7-9
cdr3_nt: TGTGCCAGCAGTTTCCTAGCGGGAGCGATAGATACGCAGTATTTT
cdr3_aa: CASSFLAGAIDTQYF

j_call: TRBJ2-7
d_call: TRBD2
clone_size: .
v_call: TRBV20-1
cdr3_nt: TGCAGTGCTAGAGGAAAGACTAGCTCTCCCTACGAGCAGTACTTC
cdr3_aa: CSARGKTSSPYEQYF

j_call: TRBJ2-3
d_call: TRBD2
clone_size: .
v_call: TRBV7-2
cdr3_nt: TGTGCCAGCAGCTTAGCGGGGGGGGGACTCCCGGGGGATACGCAGTATTTT
cdr3_aa: CASSLAGGGLPGDTQYF

j_call: TRBJ2-7
d_call: TRBD1
clone_size: .
v_call: TRBV7-8
cdr3_nt: TGCGCCAGCAGCCTTTGGACAGGGGGCTCCTACGAGCAGTACTTC
cdr3_aa: CASSLWTGGSYEQYF

j_call: TRBJ2-7
d_call: .
clone_size: many
v_call: TRBV6-2/TRBV6-3
cdr3_nt: TGTGCCAGCAGCCCCGGGGATGTATCATCCTACGAGCAGTACTTC
cdr3_aa: CASSPGDVSSYEQYF

j_call: TRBJ2-3
d_call: .
clone_size: .
v_call: TRBV20-1
cdr3_nt: TGCAGTGCTAGACAACTCGGTCAGGCCTTCACAGATACGCAGTATTTT
cdr3_aa: CSARQLGQAFTDTQYF

j_call: TRBJ2-7
d_call: TRBD1
clone_size: once
v_call: TRBV27
cdr3_nt: TGTGCCAGCAGTTTACAGACAGGGACAAGCTCCTACGAGCAGTACTTC
cdr3_aa: CASSLQTGTSSYEQYF

j_call: TRBJ1-6
d_call: .
clone_size: many
v_call: TRBV2
cdr3_nt: TGTGCCAGCAGTGGAACGACCCCGACTTCACCCCTCCACTTT
cdr3_aa: CASSGTTPTSPLHF

j_call: TRBJ1-4
d_call: TRBD1
clone_size: .
v_call: TRBV5-4
cdr3_nt: TGTGCCAGCAGCCGGACAGGGGCGGGGGCAACTAATGAAAAACTGTTTTTT
cdr3_aa: CASSRTGAGATNEKLFF

j_call: TRBJ2-7
d_call: .
clone_size: many
v_call: TRBV28
cdr3_nt: TGTGCCAGCAGTTCCAACCCTAGACAGGAGTCCTACGAGCAGTACTTC
cdr3_aa: CASSSNPRQESYEQYF

j_call: TRBJ2-7
d_call: .
clone_size: .
v_call: TRBV6-6
cdr3_nt: TGTGTCAGCAGTTTTAATAGGGCTAGCGCGGGGTACGAGCAGTACTTC
cdr3_aa: CVSSFNRASAGYEQYF

j_call: TRBJ1-5
d_call: TRBD1
clone_size: once
v_call: TRBV28
cdr3_nt: TGTGCCAGCAACCGGGAGGGGGCGGGAAATCAGCCCCAGCATTTT
cdr3_aa: CASNREGAGNQPQHF

j_call: TRBJ2-5
d_call: TRBD2
clone_size: .
v_call: TRBV20-1
cdr3_nt: TGCAGTGCTCAAGGGACTAGCGGGGCCGTCGGGGAGACCCAGTACTTC
cdr3_aa: CSAQGTSGAVGETQYF

j_call: TRBJ2-3
d_call: .
clone_size: .
v_call: TRBV29-1
cdr3_nt: TGCAGCGTTGAAGTTCCCGTAGGCACAGATACGCAGTATTTT
cdr3_aa: CSVEVPVGTDTQYF

j_call: TRBJ2-4
d_call: .
clone_size: .
v_call: TRBV4-1
cdr3_nt: TGCGCCAGCAGCCAAGTTCCTGAGGAAGCCAAAAACATTCAGTACTTC
cdr3_aa: CASSQVPEEAKNIQYF

j_call: TRBJ1-4
d_call: .
clone_size: few
v_call: TRBV7-9
cdr3_nt: TGTGCCAGCAGCTCAGTCGCAACTAATGAAAAACTGTTTTTT
cdr3_aa: CASSSVATNEKLFF

j_call: TRBJ2-7
d_call: .
clone_size: .
v_call: TRBV20-1
cdr3_nt: TGCAGTGCCCAGAGAGGGGCGTTAAGCTCCTACGAGCAGTACTTC
cdr3_aa: CSAQRGALSSYEQYF

j_call: TRBJ2-7
d_call: .
clone_size: many
v_call: TRBV15
cdr3_nt: TGTGCCACCAGCAGAGATCCAGGCCCCTCCTACGAGCAGTACTTC
cdr3_aa: CATSRDPGPSYEQYF

j_call: TRBJ1-1
d_call: TRBD1
clone_size: .
v_call: TRBV19
cdr3_nt: TGTGCCAGCCTTGGACAGGGGGCGTTTGGTGCTTTCTTT
cdr3_aa: CASLGQGAFGAFF

j_call: TRBJ1-5
d_call: .
clone_size: many
v_call: TRBV28
cdr3_nt: TGTGCCAGCAGATCCCCCGACGCGTACAATCAGCCCCAGCATTTT
cdr3_aa: CASRSPDAYNQPQHF

j_call: TRBJ2-5
d_call: .
clone_size: few
v_call: TRBV3-1
cdr3_nt: TGTGCCAGCAGCCAAGACGTCGTCACAGAGCAAGAGACCCAGTACTTC
cdr3_aa: CASSQDVVTEQETQYF

j_call: TRBJ2-3
d_call: TRBD2
clone_size: few
v_call: TRBV4-2
cdr3_nt: TGTGCCAGCAGCCGAGCTAGCGGGAGTTCAGATACGCAGTATTTT
cdr3_aa: CASSRASGSSDTQYF

j_call: TRBJ2-4
d_call: .
clone_size: .
v_call: TRBV7-6
cdr3_nt: TGTGCCAGCAGCCCAGGGGGGCACCCAGGGGCCAAAAACATTCAGTACTTC
cdr3_aa: CASSPGGHPGAKNIQYF

j_call: TRBJ2-7
d_call: TRBD1
clone_size: few
v_call: TRBV7-2
cdr3_nt: TGTGCCAGCAGCTTAGGTCCGACAGGGGGCCAAGACGAGCAGTACTTC
cdr3_aa: CASSLGPTGGQDEQYF

j_call: TRBJ2-7
d_call: .
clone_size: .
v_call: TRBV20-1
cdr3_nt: TGCAGTGCTAGAGGGGGAACGGTCTCAGACTACGAGCAGTACTTC
cdr3_aa: CSARGGTVSDYEQYF

j_call: TRBJ2-1
d_call: .
clone_size: few
v_call: TRBV12-3/TRBV12-4
cdr3_nt: TGTGCCAGCAGCTCCCCGGGACCCTCGCGGGCTGAGCAGTTCTTC
cdr3_aa: CASSSPGPSRAEQFF

j_call: TRBJ2-5
d_call: .
clone_size: .
v_call: TRBV18
cdr3_nt: TGTGCCCCACGCAGTATGGCAGTCGAAGTAAGCCAAGAGACCCAGTACTTC
cdr3_aa: CAPRSMAVEVSQETQYF

j_call: TRBJ2-3
d_call: .
clone_size: .
v_call: TRBV28
cdr3_nt: TGTGCCAGCAGTTTTTATACAGGGAGTGTGACAGATACGCAGTATTTT
cdr3_aa: CASSFYTGSVTDTQYF

j_call: TRBJ2-2
d_call: TRBD1
clone_size: once
v_call: TRBV27
cdr3_nt: TGTGCCTGCAGTTTTCGACAGGGATCGCGGGCCGGGGAGCTGTTTTTT
cdr3_aa: CACSFRQGSRAGELFF

j_call: TRBJ2-7
d_call: .
clone_size: medium-sized
v_call: TRBV6-1
cdr3_nt: TGTGCCAGCAGTTCGCTAGCGACCCACTACGAGCAGTACTTC
cdr3_aa: CASSSLATHYEQYF

j_call: TRBJ2-5
d_call: .
clone_size: .
v_call: TRBV28
cdr3_nt: TGTGCCAGCAGTTCAACACAAGAGACCCAGTACTTC
cdr3_aa: CASSSTQETQYF

j_call: TRBJ2-7
d_call: .
clone_size: .
v_call: TRBV12-3/TRBV12-4
cdr3_nt: TGTGCCAGCAGTTTCACCCAGGGCTACGAGCAGTACTTC
cdr3_aa: CASSFTQGYEQYF

j_call: TRBJ1-2
d_call: TRBD1
clone_size: many
v_call: TRBV28
cdr3_nt: TGTGCCAGCAGACTAGACAGGGGGTTCTACACCTTC
cdr3_aa: CASRLDRGFYTF

j_call: TRBJ2-3
d_call: TRBD2
clone_size: .
v_call: TRBV12-5
cdr3_nt: TGTGCTAGTGGTTTGGGGACTAGCGGCACAGATACGCAGTATTTT
cdr3_aa: CASGLGTSGTDTQYF

j_call: TRBJ2-7
d_call: .
clone_size: .
v_call: TRBV6-6
cdr3_nt: TGTGCCAGCAGTTACGAACGAGCCTACGAGCAGTACTTC
cdr3_aa: CASSYERAYEQYF

j_call: TRBJ1-2
d_call: TRBD1
clone_size: .
v_call: TRBV28
cdr3_nt: TGTGCCAGCAGTTCAATAGGACAGGGGGTATTGAGTGGCTACGCCTTC
cdr3_aa: CASSSIGQGVLSGYAF

j_call: TRBJ1-2
d_call: TRBD1
clone_size: .
v_call: TRBV24-1
cdr3_nt: TGTGCCACCGAGGGACAGGCCCGGGAGGGCTACACCTTC
cdr3_aa: CATEGQAREGYTF

j_call: TRBJ2-3
d_call: .
clone_size: few
v_call: TRBV20-1
cdr3_nt: TGCAGTGCTACCGTCCGGGAACAAGATACGCAGTATTTT
cdr3_aa: CSATVREQDTQYF

j_call: TRBJ2-1
d_call: .
clone_size: .
v_call: TRBV11-1
cdr3_nt: TGCGCCAGCAGGCAAGTACCGTCTGGCGAGCAGTTCTTC
cdr3_aa: CASRQVPSGEQFF

j_call: TRBJ2-3
d_call: .
clone_size: many
v_call: TRBV4-2
cdr3_nt: TGTGCCAGCAGCCAAGTCGGGCAGCCTACAGATACGCAGTATTTT
cdr3_aa: CASSQVGQPTDTQYF

j_call: TRBJ2-1
d_call: TRBD2
clone_size: once
v_call: TRBV4-3
cdr3_nt: TGCGCCAGCTCCGGGGCTAGCGGGAGAATTGGGCGCAATGAGCGGTTCTTC
cdr3_aa: CASSGASGRIGRNERFF

j_call: TRBJ2-2
d_call: .
clone_size: .
v_call: TRBV15
cdr3_nt: TGTGCCACCAGCAGGGTGGACACCGGGGAGCTGTTTTTT
cdr3_aa: CATSRVDTGELFF

j_call: TRBJ1-1
d_call: .
clone_size: .
v_call: TRBV10-3
cdr3_nt: TGTGCCATCAGCAAACGATACAGGGAAAACACTGAAGCTTTCTTT
cdr3_aa: CAISKRYRENTEAFF

j_call: TRBJ2-7
d_call: .
clone_size: .
v_call: TRBV7-8
cdr3_nt: TGTGCCAGCCTCGGACTCAAGGATGGCGAGCAGTACTTC
cdr3_aa: CASLGLKDGEQYF

j_call: TRBJ1-2
d_call: .
clone_size: .
v_call: TRBV7-2
cdr3_nt: TGTGCCAGCAGCTACCGGGACACCTTTGACTATGGCTACACCTTC
cdr3_aa: CASSYRDTFDYGYTF

j_call: TRBJ2-7
d_call: TRBD2
clone_size: .
v_call: TRBV20-1
cdr3_nt: TGCAGTGCCCCTCGGGGGGGGGGAACCTACGAGCAGTACTTC
cdr3_aa: CSAPRGGGTYEQYF

j_call: TRBJ1-4
d_call: .
clone_size: .
v_call: TRBV28
cdr3_nt: TGTGCCAGCAGTTCGCCAACGAATGAAAAACTGTTTTTT
cdr3_aa: CASSSPTNEKLFF

j_call: TRBJ2-7
d_call: .
clone_size: .
v_call: TRBV6-2/TRBV6-3
cdr3_nt: TGTGCCAGCGGCTCCTACGAGAAGTACTTC
cdr3_aa: CASGSYEKYF

j_call: TRBJ2-2
d_call: TRBD1
clone_size: .
v_call: TRBV27
cdr3_nt: TGTGCCAGAAGTTTATATGGGACAGGGGGAACCGGGGAGCTGTTTTTT
cdr3_aa: CARSLYGTGGTGELFF

j_call: TRBJ1-1
d_call: .
clone_size: .
v_call: TRBV6-1
cdr3_nt: TGTGCCAGCAGTCGGCGCCTAACCCGGACAGCCGCCTCGGTGGGTAACACTGAAGCTTTCTTT
cdr3_aa: CASSRRLTRTAASVGNTEAFF

j_call: TRBJ2-5
d_call: .
clone_size: many
v_call: TRBV7-2
cdr3_nt: TGTGCCAGCAGCCCTATGAATGGAGAGACCCAGTACTTC
cdr3_aa: CASSPMNGETQYF

j_call: TRBJ2-1
d_call: .
clone_size: few
v_call: TRBV7-9
cdr3_nt: TGTGCGGGGACGGCCTACAATGAGCAGTTCTTC
cdr3_aa: CAGTAYNEQFF

j_call: TRBJ1-2
d_call: .
clone_size: .
v_call: TRBV28
cdr3_nt: TGTGCCAGCAGTTACGACAAGGGCTATGGCTACACCTTC
cdr3_aa: CASSYDKGYGYTF